This entry lists 15 T cell receptor beta chains sequenced from one sample in a study of T-cell memory formation after mild COVID-19. MiXCR, applied by TCRdb to the 5' RACE reads, yields one record per CDR3 protein. The repertoire holds about 600,000 distinct CDR3 sequences, with 20% to 25% as singletons. The sample taken for sequencing was PBMCs or a T cell subset sorted from them (not recorded which). The origin of the receptors is an adult woman who had mild COVID-19 (a few samples of this study predate the infection). Cell type and time point are not known.

This clonotype was seen a handful of times. The chain uses TRBV6-5 and TRBJ1-2; weak D call: TRBD1 (5 bases). Germline CDR1 and CDR2: MNHEY and SVGAGI. The CDR3 has 13 amino acids. V lost 6 bases and J lost 7, with 15 bases in between. CDR3 sequence: CASRQIQGFGYTF. The CDR3 DNA is TGTGCCAGCAGGCAGATTCAGGGATTTGGCTACACCTTC.

The chain has TRBV5-6 and TRBJ2-5; 7 nucleotides agree with TRBD1. The J segment lost 2 bases and the V segment lost 4 bases, leaving 8 bases of the junction unmatched. This CDR3 has 15 residues. Germline V gives CDR1 SGHDT, CDR2 YYEEEE. The CDR3: CASSGTTGYQETQYF. The CDR3 DNA is TGTGCCAGCAGCGGAACGACAGGGTATCAAGAGACCCAGTACTTC.

The rearrangement links TRBV27 to TRBJ2-7, with 10 positions matching TRBD1. Germline lookup yields CDR1 MNHEY and CDR2 SMNVEV (reference sequence). CDR3 size: 18 residues. The J segment lost 3 bases and the V segment lost 2 bases, leaving 13 bases of the junction unmatched. In DNA, the CDR3 is TGTGCCAGCAGTTTAAAATTCCCCCAGGGACAGGGGATCTACGAGCAGTACTTC. As protein: CASSLKFPQGQGIYEQYF.

The chain couples TRBV12-3 or TRBV12-4 to TRBJ1-4; D is perhaps TRBD1 (6 bases). CDR3 length: 14 residues. The ends were cut back, 6 bases at V and 6 bases at J, with 14 bases in the middle. The CDR3 reads CASSLRGGDEKLFF. CDR3 nucleotide sequence: TGTGCCAGCAGCTTGCGAGGGGGTGATGAAAAACTGTTTTTT.

J is TRBJ1-5 and V is TRBV20-1, with D unclear. Germline V gene lookup returns CDR1 DFQATT and CDR2 SNEGSKA (reference sequence). The CDR3 has 15 amino acids. V was trimmed by 2 bases and J by 1 base, leaving 12 bases between them. The CDR3 loop reads CSARPPGYSNQPQHF. The CDR3, as DNA: TGCAGTGCTAGACCCCCCGGGTACAGCAATCAGCCCCAGCATTTT.

V and J are TRBV9 and TRBJ2-3, with 12 bases aligning to TRBD2. Unmatched junction bases numbered 10, after V lost 3 bases and J lost 2 bases. In germline, CDR1 is SGDLS, CDR2 YYNGEE. This CDR3 is 18 amino acids long. CDR3 protein: CASSAGDGLAGYTDTQYF. The CDR3 bases are TGTGCCAGCAGCGCCGGCGACGGACTAGCGGGATACACAGATACGCAGTATTTT.

This chain uses TRBV12-3 or TRBV12-4 with TRBJ1-5; weak D call: TRBD1 (5 bases). CDR3 length: 13 residues. Trimming stripped 4 bases from V and 6 bases from J, with 10 bases between. CDR3 nucleotide sequence: TGTGCCAGCAGTTCACCGGGGGTTCAGCCCCAGCATTTT. Translated: CASSSPGVQPQHF.

There are a few counts of this clonotype. The chain recombines TRBV7-3 with TRBJ2-3, with D maybe TRBD1 (6 bases). Trimming took off 4 bases at V and 7 bases at J, with 21 bases between the two ends. The CDR3 runs 16 residues. Germline loops: CDR1 SGHTA, CDR2 FQGTGA. This CDR3 reads CASSSSPGQGPHTQYF. CDR3 bases: TGTGCCAGCAGCTCTTCACCGGGACAAGGACCTCATACGCAGTATTTT.

V is TRBV12-3 or TRBV12-4 and J is TRBJ2-2; D is uncertain. This CDR3 has 12 residues. The V end was cut by 8 bases, the J end by 3 bases, with 7 bases between. CDR3 in amino acids: CASVRYTGELFF. CDR3 bases: TGTGCCAGCGTCAGATACACCGGGGAGCTGTTTTTT.

The chain links TRBV12-3 or TRBV12-4 to TRBJ1-1; possible D gene TRBD1, 5 bases. V lost 7 bases, J lost 1 base, and 10 bases lay in between. The length of the CDR3 is 13 residues. The CDR3 sequence is CASTLGQNTEAFF. DNA of the CDR3: TGTGCCAGCACCCTAGGACAGAACACTGAAGCTTTCTTT.

The chain has TRBV12-3 or TRBV12-4 and TRBJ1-2; 9 bases are a match to TRBD1. The CDR3 contains 15 residues. The V and J ends lost 3 bases and 4 bases, in that order; junction bases with no gene match: 6. The CDR3 reads CASSLEEQGAYGYTF. The DNA for the CDR3 is TGTGCCAGCAGTTTGGAAGAACAGGGGGCCTATGGCTACACCTTC.

This clonotype was seen only a few times. This chain uses TRBV7-8 with TRBJ1-4; D possibly corresponds to TRBD1 (6 bases). The V end lost 6 bases, the J end lost 7 bases, and 18 bases lay between the germline ends. The CDR3 consists of 15 residues. Germline assignment: CDR1 SGHVS and CDR2 FQNEAQ. The CDR3 reads CASRPTGRNGEKLFF. The DNA for the CDR3 is TGTGCCAGCAGGCCTACAGGGCGCAATGGTGAAAAACTGTTTTTT.

This clonotype was detected only a few times. The chain employs TRBV9 and TRBJ2-1; D is possibly TRBD2 (6 bases). Germline V gives CDR1 SGDLS, CDR2 YYNGEE. The germline V and J ends were trimmed by 2 bases and 5 bases, with 17 bases remaining between them. The CDR3 runs to 16 residues. DNA of the CDR3: TGTGCCAGCAGCGTTTTTACGGGAGTGCCGAACAATGAGCAGTTCTTC. Translation gives CASSVFTGVPNNEQFF.

The chain joins TRBV5-1 to TRBJ1-4; maybe TRBD1 (5 bases). Germline V gene lookup returns CDR1 SGHRS and CDR2 YFSETQ. The CDR3 sequence is 16 residues long. V gave up 1 base and J gave up 5 bases, with 15 bases separating them. CDR3 residues: CASSLSLGRKNEKLFF. Here the CDR3 DNA reads TGCGCCAGCAGCTTGTCCTTGGGACGGAAGAATGAAAAACTGTTTTTT.

The J gene is TRBJ1-1, the V gene TRBV7-2, with a weak D call TRBD1 (5 bases). Germline assignment: CDR1 SGHTA and CDR2 FQGNSA. This CDR3 comprises 13 residues. Trimming pared 3 bases from V and 5 bases from J, leaving 10 bases between. The CDR3: CASSFKGYTEAFF. The CDR3 nucleotides are TGTGCCAGCAGCTTTAAGGGGTATACTGAAGCTTTCTTT.